This T cell receptor beta chain was sequenced for a study of blood T cells in healthy people across ages. Findings of the study overall: Naive T cell percentage strongly correlated with TCR beta diversity.

Note on this clonotype: The antigen remains undetermined.

The donors, aged roughly 6 to 95, were healthy Caucasians from Russia. Trimming removed 0 bases from V and 6 bases from J, with 8 bases in between. Germline assignment: CDR1 LGHDT and CDR2 YNNKEL (reference sequence). This CDR3 spans 13 amino acids. It was with a sample-barcoded 5' primer and a J-beta primer mix that a second PCR of roughly 7 to 12 cycles was run. All samples gave at least 2.5 million CDR3-containing paired-end reads. TCRdb used MiXCR to reprocess the 5' RACE reads, holding one entry per CDR3 protein. The sample has about 970,000 distinct CDR3 sequences; roughly 47% are singletons. Sequencing used blood. The gene calls are TRBV3-1 and TRBJ1-2; D is uncertain. The clonotype comes from a woman aged 60 to 75 in good health. Written as DNA, the CDR3 is TGTGCCAGCAGCCAAGACGTAAGCAATGGCTACACCTTC. Protein sequence: CASSQDVSNGYTF.